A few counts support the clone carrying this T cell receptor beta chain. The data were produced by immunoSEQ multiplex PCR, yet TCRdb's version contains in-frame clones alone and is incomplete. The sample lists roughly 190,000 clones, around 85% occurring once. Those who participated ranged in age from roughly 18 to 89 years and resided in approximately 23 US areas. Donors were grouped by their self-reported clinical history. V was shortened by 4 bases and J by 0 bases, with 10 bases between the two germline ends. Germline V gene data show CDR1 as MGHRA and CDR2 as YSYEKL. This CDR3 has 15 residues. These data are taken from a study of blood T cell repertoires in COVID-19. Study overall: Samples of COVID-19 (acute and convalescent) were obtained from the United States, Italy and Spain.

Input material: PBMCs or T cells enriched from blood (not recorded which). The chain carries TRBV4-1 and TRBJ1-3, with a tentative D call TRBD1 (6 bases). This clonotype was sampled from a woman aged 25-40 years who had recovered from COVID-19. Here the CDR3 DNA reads TGCGCCAGCAGCCCCGGACAGATCTCTGGAAACACCATATATTTT. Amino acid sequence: CASSPGQISGNTIYF.